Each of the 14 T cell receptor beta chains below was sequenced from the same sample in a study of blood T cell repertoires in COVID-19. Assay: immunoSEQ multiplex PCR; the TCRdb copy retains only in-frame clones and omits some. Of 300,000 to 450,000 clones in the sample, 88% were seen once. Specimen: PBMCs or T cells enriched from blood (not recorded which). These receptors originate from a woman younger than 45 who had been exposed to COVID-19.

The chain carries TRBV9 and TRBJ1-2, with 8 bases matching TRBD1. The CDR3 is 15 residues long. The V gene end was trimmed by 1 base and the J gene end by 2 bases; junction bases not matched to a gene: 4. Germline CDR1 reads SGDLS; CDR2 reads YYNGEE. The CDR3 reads CASSVQGTGNYGYTF. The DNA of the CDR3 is TGTGCCAGCAGCGTACAAGGGACAGGAAACTATGGCTACACCTTC.

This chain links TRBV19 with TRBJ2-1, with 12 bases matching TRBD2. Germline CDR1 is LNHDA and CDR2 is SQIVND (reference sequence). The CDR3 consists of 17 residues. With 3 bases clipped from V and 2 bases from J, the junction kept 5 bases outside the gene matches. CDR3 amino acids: CASSMRLAGGPYNEQFF. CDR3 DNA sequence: TGTGCCAGTAGTATGAGGCTAGCGGGAGGGCCCTACAATGAGCAGTTCTTC.

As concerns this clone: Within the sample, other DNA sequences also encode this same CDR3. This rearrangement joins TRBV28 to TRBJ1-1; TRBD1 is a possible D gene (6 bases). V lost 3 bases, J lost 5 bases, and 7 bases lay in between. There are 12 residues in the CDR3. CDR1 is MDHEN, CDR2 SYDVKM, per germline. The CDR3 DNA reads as TGTGCCAGCAGTTTCAGGGGTACTGAAGCTTTCTTT. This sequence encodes CASSFRGTEAFF.

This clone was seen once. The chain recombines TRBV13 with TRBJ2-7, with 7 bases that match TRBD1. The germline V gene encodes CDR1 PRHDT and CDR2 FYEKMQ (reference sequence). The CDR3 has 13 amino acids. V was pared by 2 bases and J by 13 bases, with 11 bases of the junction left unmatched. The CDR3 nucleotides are TGTGCCAGCAGCTTAACGGGACAGTATGCTAGTTACTTC. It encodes CASSLTGQYASYF.

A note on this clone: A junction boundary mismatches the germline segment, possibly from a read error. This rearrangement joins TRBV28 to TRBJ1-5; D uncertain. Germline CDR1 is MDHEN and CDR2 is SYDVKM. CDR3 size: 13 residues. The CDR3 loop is CASSAVEGSLLRF. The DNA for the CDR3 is TGTGCCAGCAGTGCCGTTGAGGGTTCCCTGCTCCGCTTT.

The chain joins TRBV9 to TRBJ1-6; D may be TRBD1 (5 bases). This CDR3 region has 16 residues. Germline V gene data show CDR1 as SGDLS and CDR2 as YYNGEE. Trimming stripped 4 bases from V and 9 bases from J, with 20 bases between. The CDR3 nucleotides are TGTGCCAGCAGCCCCCTCGGGTCCGTAACAGGTTCACCCCTCCACTTT. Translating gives CASSPLGSVTGSPLHF. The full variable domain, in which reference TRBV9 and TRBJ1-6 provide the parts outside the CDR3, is DSGVTQTPKHLITATGQRVTLRCSPRSGDLSVYWYQQSLDQGLQFLIQYYNGEERAKGNILERFSAQQFPDLHSELNLSSLELGDSALYFCASSPLGSVTGSPLHFGNGTRLTVT.

The CDR3, as DNA: TGTGCCAGCAGTTTCGGACTAGCGGGCAATGAGCAGTTCTTC. Its translation is CASSFGLAGNEQFF. This chain uses TRBV28 with TRBJ2-1, with 11 bases that match TRBD2. CDR1 and CDR2 (germline): MDHEN, SYDVKM. The V gene end was trimmed by 3 bases and the J gene end by 6 bases; junction bases not matched to a gene: 1. The CDR3 is made up of 14 amino acids.

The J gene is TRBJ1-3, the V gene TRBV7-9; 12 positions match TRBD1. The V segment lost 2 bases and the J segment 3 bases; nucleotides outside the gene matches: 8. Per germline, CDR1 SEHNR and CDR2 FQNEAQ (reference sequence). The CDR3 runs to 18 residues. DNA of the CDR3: TGTGCCAGCAGCTTATGGGACAGGGGGCATCTTTTTGGAAACACCATATATTTT. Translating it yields CASSLWDRGHLFGNTIYF.

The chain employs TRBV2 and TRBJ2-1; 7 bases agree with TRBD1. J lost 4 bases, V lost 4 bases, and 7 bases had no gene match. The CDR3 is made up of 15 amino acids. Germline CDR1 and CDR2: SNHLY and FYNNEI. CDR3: CASSGRQGPYNEQFF. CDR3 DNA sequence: TGTGCCAGCAGTGGACGACAGGGCCCTTACAATGAGCAGTTCTTC.

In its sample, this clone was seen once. CDR3 bases: TGTGCCAGCAGCTTGGAGGGGCAGGGGTTGTACGAGGAAGGCTACACCTTC. Protein product: CASSLEGQGLYEEGYTF. The J gene is TRBJ1-2, the V gene TRBV5-8; perhaps TRBD1 as D (6 bases). The CDR3 sequence is 17 residues long. Germline V lookup: CDR1 SGHTS, CDR2 YDEGEE. Trimming shortened V by 0 bases and J by 8 bases, and 23 bases separated the two germline ends.

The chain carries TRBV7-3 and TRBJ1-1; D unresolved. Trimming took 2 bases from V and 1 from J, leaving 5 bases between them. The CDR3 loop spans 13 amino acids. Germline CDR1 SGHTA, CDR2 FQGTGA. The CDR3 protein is CASSLPGNTEAFF. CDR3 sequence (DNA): TGTGCCAGCAGCTTACCGGGGAACACTGAAGCTTTCTTT. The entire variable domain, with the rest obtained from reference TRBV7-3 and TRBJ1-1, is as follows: GAGVSQTPSNKVTEKGKYVELRCDPISGHTALYWYRQSLGQGPEFLIYFQGTGAADDSGLPNDRFFAVRPEGSVSTLKIQRTERGDSAVYLCASSLPGNTEAFFGQGTRLTVV.

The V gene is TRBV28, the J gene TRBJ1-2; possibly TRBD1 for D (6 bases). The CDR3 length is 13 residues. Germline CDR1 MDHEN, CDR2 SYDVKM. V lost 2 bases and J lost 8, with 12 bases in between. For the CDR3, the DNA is TGTGCCAGCAGTTTAGGGGGGGCGCTGGGCTACACCTTC. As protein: CASSLGGALGYTF.

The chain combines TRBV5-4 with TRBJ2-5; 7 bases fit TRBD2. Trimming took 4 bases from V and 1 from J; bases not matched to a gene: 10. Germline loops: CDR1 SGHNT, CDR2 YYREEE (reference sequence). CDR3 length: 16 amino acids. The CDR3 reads CASSVTGGARQETQYF. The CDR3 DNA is TGTGCCAGCAGCGTGACGGGGGGAGCACGCCAAGAGACCCAGTACTTC.

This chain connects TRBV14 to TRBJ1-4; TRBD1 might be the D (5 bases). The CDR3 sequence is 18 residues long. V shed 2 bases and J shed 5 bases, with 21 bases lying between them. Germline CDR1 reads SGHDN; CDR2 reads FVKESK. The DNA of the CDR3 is TGTGCCAGCAGCCAAAAAAATGCGGGGACCCGGCCCAATGAAAAACTGTTTTTT. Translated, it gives CASSQKNAGTRPNEKLFF.